The source of this T cell receptor beta chain is a study of T-cell reconstitution after alpha-beta-depleted transplantation in children (dated by TCRdb to the mid-2010s). Study-level background: The study quantitatively tracked T-cell immune reconstitution after TCRalphabeta/CD19-depleted allogeneic hematopoietic cell transplantation in children using TCR repertoire profiling.

As concerns this clonotype: Its antigen is still unknown. Base qualities were left out, and no much larger clone turns up one base away.

The treatment or condition label of this sample denotes: allogeneic hematopoietic cell transplantation with graft depleted of TCRalphabeta T cells and CD19 B cells. The transplant recipients were children given TCRalphabeta/CD19-depleted allogeneic hematopoietic cell grafts. Counted from cysteine to phenylalanine, this CDR3 has 16 amino acids. CDR3 DNA only is kept here, 48 bases in frame from base 1. V loses 4 bases at its end and J loses 2 bases; junction bases beyond the gene matches: 12. The germline V gene (reference sequence) specifies DFQATT as CDR1 and SNEGSKA as CDR2. What the authors observed across the whole study: About two months after transplant, the apparently early recovery of alphabetaT-cell counts reportedly depended on just several hundred clones that had expanded rapidly and came from non-depleted graft cells. In some patients, the high TCRbeta diversity seen at day 60 was put down to recipient T cells and intrathymic progenitors that had survived conditioning. Hyperexpanded clone frequencies declined over subsequent months; after one year, T-cell counts and TCRbeta diversity were mostly attributed to newly produced T cells.

Library preparation employed PCR. TCRdb names Illumina HiSeq 2500 as the instrument used. To normalize quantification of the TCRbeta repertoire, the TCR libraries were built with molecular barcoding that relied on unique molecular identifiers. TCRdb trimmed the raw reads at Q25, called clones with MiXCR and kept productive beta chains. Identical CDR3 proteins give one entry, which carries the most common genes and DNA. For this sample the table gives 530,000 or so distinct CDR3 sequences, of which 25% to 30% were detected only once. The ten largest clonotypes hold 30% to 40% of the sample. Material: PBMCs, obtained before TCRalphabeta/CD19-depleted stem cell transplant. The chain joins TRBV20-1 to TRBJ2-5; 8 junctional bases match TRBD1. This sequence was found in a boy in the first two years of life with Wiskott-Aldrich syndrome, due to receive a stem cell transplant. DNA sequence: TGCAGTGCTAATATATTCAGGGGGCCAGGGCAAGAGACCCAGTACTTC. It is translated as CSANIFRGPGQETQYF.